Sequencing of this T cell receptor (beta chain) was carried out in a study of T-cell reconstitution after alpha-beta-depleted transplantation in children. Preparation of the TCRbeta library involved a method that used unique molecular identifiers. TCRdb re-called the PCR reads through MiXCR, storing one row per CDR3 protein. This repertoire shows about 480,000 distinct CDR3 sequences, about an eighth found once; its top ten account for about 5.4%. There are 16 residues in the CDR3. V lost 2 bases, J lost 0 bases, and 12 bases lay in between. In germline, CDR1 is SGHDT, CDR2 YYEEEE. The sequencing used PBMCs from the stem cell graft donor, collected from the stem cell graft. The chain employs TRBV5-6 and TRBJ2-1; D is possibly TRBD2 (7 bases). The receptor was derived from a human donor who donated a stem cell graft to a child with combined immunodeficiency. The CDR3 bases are TGTGCCAGCAGCTTCGGGGGGCATATCTCCTACAATGAGCAGTTCTTC. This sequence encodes CASSFGGHISYNEQFF.